This T cell receptor beta chain was captured in a study of T cells in Graves' hyperthyroidism and ophthalmopathy. CDR1 is DFQATT, CDR2 SNEGSKA, per germline (reference sequence). V gave up 4 bases and J gave up 10 bases; unmatched junction bases: 8. This CDR3 is built from 14 residues. From RNA transcripts, TCR beta CDR3 regions were amplified. HTBI primers were employed in a first-round RT-PCR of the TCR CDR3. TCRdb called the multiplex PCR reads again in MiXCR, with one record for every CDR3 protein. The sample includes 300,000 or so distinct CDR3 sequences, around a sixth seen only once; the top ten take roughly 49%. This clonotype was detected once. A much larger clone differs by one base, so this may be a read error.

The V call is TRBV20-1, the J call TRBJ2-1; TRBD2 agrees at 12 bases. The sequencing input was blood. This clonotype was sampled from a woman aged 45-60 years with Graves' hyperthyroidism. CDR3 residues: CSATRTSGNYEQFF. Here the CDR3 DNA reads TGCAGTGCTACTCGGACTAGCGGGAACTACGAGCAGTTCTTC.